This TCR beta chain emerged from a study of shared clonotypes between healthy human individuals. Across the study: Used for every donor were three CD4 naive, three CD4 memory, two CD8 naive and one CD8 memory plate.

Free of recent acute infections or vaccinations, the donors were healthy HIV-negative adults. Germline-derived CDR1 and CDR2 are MNHEY and SVGAGI. CDR3 length: 15 amino acids. The ends were cut back, 0 bases at V and 4 bases at J, with 12 bases in the middle. The assay was immunoSEQ multiplex PCR, and TCRdb's table has in-frame clones only and misses some. The sample holds around 1 million clones, around three quarters seen once. This clonotype was sampled from a man younger than 30 in good health. The chain uses TRBV6-5 and TRBJ1-1, with D possibly TRBD1 on 6 matching bases. Sequencing input: memory CD4+ T cells sorted from blood. Subset described: CD45RA-negative fraction. The CDR3 loop reads CASSYSTGFGTEAFF. The CDR3 nucleotides are TGTGCCAGCAGTTACTCCACAGGGTTCGGCACTGAAGCTTTCTTT.